These T cell receptor beta chains were read from a single sample in a study of blood T cell repertoires in COVID-19. The protocol was immunoSEQ multiplex PCR, while the TCRdb copy is restricted to in-frame clones and leaves out a portion. This table has fewer than 300,000 clones, around 87% appearing once. Sequenced input: peripheral blood. Source of these receptors: a woman in her thirties or forties who had recovered from COVID-19. Both conserved end residues are part of each CDR3. D genes are given only for firm matches. The listing skips clone size in some rows; elsewhere it reads once, few, many or a size class.

cdr3_aa cdr3_nt j_call cdr3_length v_call clone_size d_call
CASSWTASVNSPLHF TGTGCCAGCAGTTGGACAGCTTCAGTGAATTCACCCCTCCACTTT TRBJ1-6 15 TRBV6-5 NA NA
CAISAQAYEQYF TGTGCCATCAGTGCCCAGGCCTACGAGCAGTACTTC TRBJ2-7 12 TRBV10-3 once NA
CASSLTGTVDGYTF TGCGCCAGCAGCTTGACAGGGACGGTGGATGGCTACACCTTC TRBJ1-2 14 TRBV5-1 few NA
CASSSPPTGDNEKLFF TGTGCCAGCAGCTCCCCTCCGACAGGGGATAATGAAAAACTGTTTTTT TRBJ1-4 16 TRBV7-9 once TRBD1
CAIQQGHEQFF TGTGCCATTCAACAGGGCCATGAGCAGTTCTTC TRBJ2-1 11 TRBV6-5 NA NA
CASSLSLAGLGSYNEQFF TGTGCCAGCAGCTTGAGCCTAGCGGGGTTAGGCTCCTACAATGAGCAGTTCTTC TRBJ2-1 18 TRBV5-6 NA TRBD2
CASSEARGGGDTQYF TGTGCCAGCAGCGAAGCGCGCGGGGGAGGAGATACGCAGTATTTT TRBJ2-3 15 TRBV5-6 NA TRBD2
CSVGWTGSNYGYTF TGCAGCGTAGGATGGACAGGTTCAAACTATGGCTACACCTTC TRBJ1-2 14 TRBV29-1 NA TRBD1
CASRRELASNEQFF TGTGCCAGTAGACGTGAGCTAGCGTCCAATGAGCAGTTCTTC TRBJ2-1 14 TRBV19 NA NA
CSVPGDMGEYF TGCAGCGTTCCAGGGGACATGGGGGAGTATTTT TRBJ2-3 11 TRBV29-1 NA NA
CASRWTEYNEQFF TGCGCCAGTAGATGGACAGAGTACAATGAGCAGTTCTTC TRBJ2-1 13 TRBV5-1 NA NA
CASSYYPRTGKGDGYTF TGTGCCAGCAGTTACTACCCCCGGACAGGGAAGGGGGATGGCTACACCTTC TRBJ1-2 17 TRBV6-2/TRBV6-3 NA TRBD1
CASSGARAPYEQYF TGTGCCAGCAGTGGGGCACGCGCCCCCTACGAGCAGTACTTC TRBJ2-7 14 TRBV2 once NA
CASSSRLAGGPEAETQYF TGTGCCAGCAGCTCCCGACTAGCGGGGGGGCCGGAGGCTGAGACCCAGTACTTC TRBJ2-5 18 TRBV7-9 NA TRBD2
CASSLQDRGTEAFF TGTGCCAGCAGCTTACAGGACAGAGGGACTGAAGCTTTCTTT TRBJ1-1 14 TRBV7-3 few NA
CATATQGYTEAFF TGTGCCACCGCCACACAGGGCTACACTGAAGCTTTCTTT TRBJ1-1 13 TRBV7-2 NA NA
CAISAGHPGTGVNEQYF TGTGCCATCAGTGCCGGCCATCCCGGGACAGGGGTTAACGAGCAGTACTTC TRBJ2-7 17 TRBV10-3 NA TRBD1
CAISESRGNQPQHF TGTGCCATCAGTGAGTCCCGGGGTAATCAGCCCCAGCATTTT TRBJ1-5 14 TRBV10-3 NA NA
CASSEEGQAVYEQYF TGTGCCAGCAGTGAAGAAGGACAGGCTGTCTACGAGCAGTACTTC TRBJ2-7 15 TRBV2 NA TRBD1
CASSSATGQYNEQFF TGCGCCAGCAGCTCGGCGACAGGGCAATACAATGAGCAGTTCTTC TRBJ2-1 15 TRBV5-1 NA TRBD1
CASSLRQEPNEQFF TGTGCCAGCTCACTACGACAGGAACCCAATGAGCAGTTCTTC TRBJ2-1 14 TRBV18 NA NA
CASSQGYGYTF TGTGCCAGCAGTCAGGGTTATGGCTACACCTTC TRBJ1-2 11 TRBV25-1 NA NA